Listed below are T cell receptor beta chains from one sample, sequenced in a study of blood T cell repertoires in COVID-19. The method was immunoSEQ multiplex PCR; TCRdb's version includes in-frame clones alone and lacks a portion of them. The sample comprises about 100,000 clones, 85% to 90% of which are singletons, and roughly 15% rests with the top ten. Sequencing input: peripheral blood. These receptors were taken from a man aged 45-60 years with acute or convalescent COVID-19. The CDR3 runs from the conserved cysteine through the conserved F or W. The order of the fields is clone size, J gene, CDR3 length, D gene, V gene, CDR3 protein, CDR3 DNA. A D gene is named only where the DNA matches it firmly. Not every row has a clone size; where given, it reads once, few, many or a size class.

-	TRBJ2-7	15	TRBD2	TRBV18	CASSPPAGGVHEQYF	TGTGCCAGCTCACCACCGGCGGGAGGGGTCCACGAGCAGTACTTC
-	TRBJ1-2	11	-	TRBV19	CASSPGYGYTF	TGTGCCAGTAGCCCCGGCTATGGCTACACCTTC
-	TRBJ1-4	16	-	TRBV7-9	CASSLGSGNTNEKLFF	TGTGCCAGCAGCTTAGGGTCGGGGAATACTAATGAAAAACTGTTTTTT
-	TRBJ1-2	17	TRBD1	TRBV4-1	CASSQMVPGQGARGYTF	TGCGCCAGCAGCCAAATGGTCCCCGGACAGGGGGCTCGAGGCTACACCTTC
-	TRBJ2-2	22	TRBD2	TRBV9	CASSVVIPILAGGQVNTGELFF	TGTGCCAGCAGCGTAGTCATCCCCATCCTAGCGGGAGGACAAGTCAACACCGGGGAGCTGTTTTTT
-	TRBJ2-5	17	TRBD2	TRBV7-7	CASSSLPGLAGEETQYF	TGTGCCAGCAGCTCTCTACCGGGACTAGCGGGAGAAGAGACCCAGTACTTC
-	TRBJ2-3	13	TRBD2	TRBV4-2	CASSQLTSDTQYF	TGTGCCAGCAGCCAGCTGACTAGCGATACGCAGTATTTT
-	TRBJ1-1	14	TRBD1	TRBV5-1	CASSLGQGGTEAFF	TGCGCCAGCAGCTTGGGACAGGGGGGCACTGAAGCTTTCTTT
-	TRBJ1-2	13	-	TRBV5-1	CASSEEGIYGYTF	TGCGCCAGCAGTGAAGAGGGAATCTATGGCTACACCTTC
-	TRBJ2-3	15	-	TRBV5-1	CASKISLDSTDTQYF	TGCGCCAGCAAAATTTCCCTGGACTCCACAGATACGCAGTATTTT
-	TRBJ1-5	12	-	TRBV28	CATTLPFQPQHF	TGTGCCACGACTTTGCCGTTTCAGCCCCAGCATTTT
-	TRBJ2-7	13	-	TRBV30	CAWSLAGPYEQYF	TGTGCCTGGAGTTTGGCAGGCCCCTACGAGCAGTACTTC
-	TRBJ2-5	15	TRBD1	TRBV19	CASSVQTGAQETQYF	TGTGCCAGTAGTGTTCAGACAGGGGCCCAAGAGACCCAGTACTTC
-	TRBJ1-5	16	TRBD1	TRBV28	CASSILGQGGGQPQHF	TGTGCCAGCAGTATCCTGGGACAGGGAGGAGGTCAGCCCCAGCATTTT
-	TRBJ1-1	12	-	TRBV14	CASSQEDLGAFF	TGTGCCAGCAGCCAAGAGGACTTGGGAGCTTTCTTT
-	TRBJ2-1	13	TRBD2	TRBV15	CATAGTSGTGQFF	TGTGCCACCGCCGGGACTAGCGGGACGGGGCAGTTCTTC
-	TRBJ2-1	15	TRBD2	TRBV6-5	CASSYPSREKNEQFF	TGTGCCAGCAGTTACCCCTCGCGGGAGAAGAATGAGCAGTTCTTC
few	TRBJ1-2	14	-	TRBV5-6	CASSLVGQFYGYTF	TGTGCCAGCAGCTTGGTTGGACAGTTCTATGGCTACACCTTC
-	TRBJ2-3	15	-	TRBV7-8	CASSLAKRILDEQYF	TGTGCCAGCAGCTTAGCGAAGCGGATCCTTGACGAGCAGTATTTT
-	TRBJ2-1	11	-	TRBV28	CASSLRGEQFF	TGTGCCAGCAGTTTACGAGGGGAGCAGTTCTTC
-	TRBJ2-7	15	TRBD2	TRBV5-1	CASSFEAGGSYEQYF	TGCGCCAGCAGCTTTGAAGCGGGAGGCAGCTACGAGCAGTACTTC
many	TRBJ2-5	16	TRBD2	TRBV6-5	CASSYYETSGLKTQYF	TGTGCCAGCAGTTACTATGAGACTAGCGGCTTGAAGACCCAGTACTTC
-	TRBJ1-5	16	-	TRBV19	CASSRNEQLSNQPQHF	TGTGCCAGTAGTCGAAACGAACAGTTAAGCAATCAGCCCCAGCATTTT
-	TRBJ2-1	19	-	TRBV7-9	CASSLFGLGTGVFYNEQFF	TGTGCCAGCAGCTTATTCGGTCTGGGTACGGGAGTATTTTACAATGAGCAGTTCTTC
-	TRBJ2-3	14	-	TRBV5-1	CASTDSPGTDTQYF	TGCGCCAGCACGGACAGTCCCGGCACAGATACGCAGTATTTT
-	TRBJ2-2	20	-	TRBV23-1	CASSPPPGIMAISLLGELFF	TGCGCCAGCAGCCCCCCCCCAGGGATCATGGCTATTAGTCTACTCGGGGAGCTGTTTTTT
-	TRBJ2-7	14	TRBD1	TRBV11-3	CASSFATGGFEQYF	TGTGCCAGCAGCTTCGCGACAGGGGGTTTCGAGCAGTACTTC
-	TRBJ1-6	15	-	TRBV7-9	CASSSTDIDNSPLHF	TGTGCCAGCAGCTCCACAGACATCGATAATTCACCCCTCCACTTT
-	TRBJ1-3	15	-	TRBV5-4	CASSRQALTGNTIYF	TGTGCCAGCAGCCGCCAGGCCTTAACAGGGAACACCATATATTTT
few	TRBJ2-1	18	-	TRBV3-1/TRBV3-2	CASSQVVPGLGGDNEQFF	TGTGCCAGCAGCCAAGTGGTTCCCGGACTAGGGGGGGACAATGAGCAGTTCTTC
-	TRBJ1-5	14	-	TRBV5-1	CASSLDRENQPQHF	TGCGCCAGCAGCTTGGATCGGGAAAATCAGCCCCAGCATTTT
-	TRBJ2-3	13	TRBD2	TRBV7-9	CATTLAGTDTQYF	TGTGCCACGACACTAGCGGGAACAGATACGCAGTATTTT
-	TRBJ2-1	17	-	TRBV7-8	CASSLVKTLDSYNEQFF	TGTGCCAGCAGCTTAGTAAAGACTCTCGACTCCTACAATGAGCAGTTCTTC
-	TRBJ2-1	15	TRBD1	TRBV7-9	CVSSYGQGVYNEQFF	TGTGTCAGCAGCTACGGACAGGGGGTGTACAATGAGCAGTTCTTC
-	TRBJ2-7	16	TRBD1	TRBV5-1	CASSQHTGTGFYEQYF	TGCGCCAGCAGCCAACACACCGGGACAGGGTTTTACGAGCAGTACTTC
-	TRBJ1-5	16	TRBD1	TRBV19	CASSRPTGTGHQPQHF	TGTGCCAGTAGTAGACCGACAGGGACGGGACATCAGCCCCAGCATTTT
-	TRBJ2-5	12	-	TRBV6-5	CASSFDGETQYF	TGTGCCAGCAGTTTCGACGGGGAGACCCAGTACTTC